A selection of T cell receptor beta chains follows, all from one sample in a study of T-cell reconstitution after alpha-beta-depleted transplantation in children. MiXCR, run by TCRdb on the PCR reads, gives a single entry per CDR3 protein. The sample carries 450,000 to 700,000 distinct CDR3 sequences, around 27% recorded once. Source: PBMCs, taken before TCRalphabeta/CD19-depleted stem cell transplant. Receptor source: a boy less than two years old with Wiskott-Aldrich syndrome, due to receive a stem cell transplant. Each CDR3 is given with its conserved first and last residue. The order of the fields is V gene, D gene, J gene, CDR3 protein. D genes are given only for firm matches.

TRBV20-1	TRBD2	TRBJ2-2	CSAERENTGELFF
TRBV12-3/TRBV12-4	TRBD2	TRBJ2-3	CASKVASGFSTDTQYF
TRBV5-1	.	TRBJ2-7	CASSLYTGTYEQYF
TRBV7-3	.	TRBJ2-1	CASSSGPTNEQFF
TRBV5-1	.	TRBJ2-7	CASSWGTDGKGSSYEQYF
TRBV29-1	TRBD1	TRBJ1-2	CSVEKKEGAGYTF
TRBV28	.	TRBJ1-5	CASSLRQAFSNQPQHF
TRBV5-1	TRBD1	TRBJ2-2	CASSSDRVTGELFF
TRBV6-1	TRBD2	TRBJ2-1	CASSLAGGTTYNEQFF
TRBV27	.	TRBJ1-4	CASSLRKGDEKLFF
TRBV29-1	TRBD2	TRBJ2-1	CSGLLAENNEQFF
TRBV5-1	TRBD2	TRBJ2-7	CASSSGTSEDEQYF
TRBV20-1	.	TRBJ2-1	CSASEPRTTYNEQFF
TRBV7-2	TRBD2	TRBJ2-1	CASSLAAASGAYNEQFF
TRBV7-2	.	TRBJ2-1	CASSRLSSPSYNEQFF
TRBV5-1	.	TRBJ1-6	CASSVTRTSNSPLHF
TRBV7-8	TRBD2	TRBJ2-7	CASSLAELAYYEQYF
TRBV14	.	TRBJ2-1	CASSRPGLPNDNEQFF
TRBV20-1	TRBD1	TRBJ1-1	CSARAILTGVNTEAFF
TRBV20-1	.	TRBJ2-1	CSAPPPTDHSEQFF
TRBV27	.	TRBJ1-2	CASSLKGSYGYTF
TRBV6-5	TRBD2	TRBJ2-7	CASSYGLAGDEQYF
TRBV5-6	TRBD2	TRBJ2-5	CASSRSGRGLETQYF
TRBV20-1	TRBD2	TRBJ2-1	CSAISGRAVSEQFF
TRBV20-1	.	TRBJ2-1	CSAPVREGGHNEQFF
TRBV21-1	.	TRBJ1-2	CASSKTEAGTLYTF
TRBV5-1	TRBD2	TRBJ2-1	CASSLRTSVYNEQFF
TRBV28	TRBD1	TRBJ1-2	CASSLWRVSGGLRSEGYGYTF
TRBV11-3	.	TRBJ2-1	CASSSRRTSEQFF
TRBV20-1	TRBD1	TRBJ2-7	CSARRGGGEQYF
TRBV5-1	.	TRBJ2-3	CASSLDRGSTDTQYF
TRBV24-1	TRBD1	TRBJ2-1	CATSEGQGRDNEQFF
TRBV4-1	.	TRBJ1-1	CASSQEELPNTEAFF
TRBV20-1	.	TRBJ2-7	CSAFDRRGPYEQYF
TRBV5-1	TRBD1	TRBJ2-5	CASSLDRGPPQYF
TRBV3-1	.	TRBJ1-6	CASSQDSSTGSPLHF
TRBV20-1	.	TRBJ1-5	CSGWRDSNQPQHF
TRBV29-1	TRBD2	TRBJ2-1	CSDSGTSRYNEQFF
TRBV27	.	TRBJ2-5	CASSPLTSTETQYF
TRBV28	.	TRBJ1-1	CASSTPGGNTEAFF
TRBV2	TRBD2	TRBJ2-2	CASSGSGTYTGELFF
TRBV12-3/TRBV12-4	.	TRBJ1-1	CASSPSAENTEAFF
TRBV5-5	TRBD2	TRBJ2-2	CASTRLAASNTGELFF
TRBV20-1	TRBD2	TRBJ2-2	CSAIRLADLGGELFF
TRBV30	.	TRBJ1-3	CAWSVRKGSGNTIYF
TRBV4-1	.	TRBJ1-1	CASSPRPRTLNTEAFF
TRBV2	.	TRBJ1-1	CASSEDIEAFF
TRBV7-9	.	TRBJ2-2	CASSLAGRSGELFF
TRBV7-6	TRBD2	TRBJ2-1	CASSLWTSGSHNEQFF
TRBV20-1	TRBD2	TRBJ2-7	CSAARTSGVSYEQYF